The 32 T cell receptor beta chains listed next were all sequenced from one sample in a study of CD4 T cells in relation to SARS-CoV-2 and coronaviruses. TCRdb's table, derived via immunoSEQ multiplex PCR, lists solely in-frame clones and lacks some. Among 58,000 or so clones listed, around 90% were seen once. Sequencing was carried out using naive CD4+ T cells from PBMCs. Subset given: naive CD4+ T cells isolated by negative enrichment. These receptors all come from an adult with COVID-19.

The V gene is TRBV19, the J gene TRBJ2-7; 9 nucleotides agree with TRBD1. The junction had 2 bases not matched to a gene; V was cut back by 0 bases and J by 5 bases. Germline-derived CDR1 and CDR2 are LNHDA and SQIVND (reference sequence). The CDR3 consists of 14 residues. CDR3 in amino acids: CASSIETGGDEQYF. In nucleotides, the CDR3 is TGTGCCAGTAGTATAGAGACAGGGGGAGACGAGCAGTACTTC.

The CDR3 is CASSFLSSGSSYEQYF. DNA for the CDR3: TGTGCCAGCAGTTTCCTATCTAGCGGGTCCTCCTACGAGCAGTACTTC. The chain recombines TRBV27 with TRBJ2-7, with 8 bases that match TRBD2. Unmatched junction bases numbered 7, after V lost 3 bases and J lost 0 bases. The V gene's germline CDR1 is MNHEY and CDR2 SMNVEV (reference sequence). The CDR3 has 16 amino acids.

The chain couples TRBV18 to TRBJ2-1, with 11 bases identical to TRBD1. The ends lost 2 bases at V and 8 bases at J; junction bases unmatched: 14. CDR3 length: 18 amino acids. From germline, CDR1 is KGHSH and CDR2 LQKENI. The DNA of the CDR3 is TGTGCCAGCTCACCAATGGATCTGGACAGGGGGCGGTGGGATGAGCAGTTCTTC. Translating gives CASSPMDLDRGRWDEQFF.

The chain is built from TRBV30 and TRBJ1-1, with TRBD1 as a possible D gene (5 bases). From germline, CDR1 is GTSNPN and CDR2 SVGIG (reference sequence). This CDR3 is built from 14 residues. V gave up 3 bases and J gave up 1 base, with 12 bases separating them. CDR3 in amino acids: CAWRMGGTNTEAFF. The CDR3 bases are TGTGCCTGGAGGATGGGAGGGACGAACACTGAAGCTTTCTTT.

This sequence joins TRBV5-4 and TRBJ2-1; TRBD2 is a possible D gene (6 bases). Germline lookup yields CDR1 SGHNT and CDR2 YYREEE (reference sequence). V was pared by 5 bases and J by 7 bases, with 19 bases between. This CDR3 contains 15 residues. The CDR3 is CASSSPGRGKNEQFF. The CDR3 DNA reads TGTGCCAGCAGTTCCCCCGGCCGGGGGAAAAATGAGCAGTTCTTC.

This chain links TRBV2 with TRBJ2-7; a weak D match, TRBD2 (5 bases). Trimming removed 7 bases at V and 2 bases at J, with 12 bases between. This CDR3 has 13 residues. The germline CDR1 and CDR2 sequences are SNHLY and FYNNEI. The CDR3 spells CASTRVPPYEQYF. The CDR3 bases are TGTGCCAGCACGCGGGTCCCCCCCTACGAGCAGTACTTC.

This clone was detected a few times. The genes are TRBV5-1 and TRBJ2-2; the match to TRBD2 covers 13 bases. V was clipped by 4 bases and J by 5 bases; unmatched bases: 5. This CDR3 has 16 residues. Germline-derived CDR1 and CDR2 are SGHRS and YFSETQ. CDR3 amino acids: CASSGRTSGSTGELFF. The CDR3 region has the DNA TGCGCCAGCAGCGGGAGGACTAGCGGGAGTACCGGGGAGCTGTTTTTT.

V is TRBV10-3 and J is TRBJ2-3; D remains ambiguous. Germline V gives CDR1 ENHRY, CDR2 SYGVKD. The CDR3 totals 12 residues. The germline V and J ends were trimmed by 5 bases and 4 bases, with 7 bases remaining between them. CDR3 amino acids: CAISQRSDTQYF. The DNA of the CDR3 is TGTGCCATCAGTCAAAGGTCAGATACGCAGTATTTT.

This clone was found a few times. The CDR3 spells CASSSQGQPQHF. For the CDR3, the DNA is TGTGCCAGCAGTTCGCAGGGTCAGCCCCAGCATTTT. The V and J genes are TRBV12-3 or TRBV12-4 and TRBJ1-5; weak D call: TRBD1 (5 bases). The V end lost 4 bases, the J end lost 6 bases, and 7 bases lay between the germline ends. There are 12 residues in the CDR3.

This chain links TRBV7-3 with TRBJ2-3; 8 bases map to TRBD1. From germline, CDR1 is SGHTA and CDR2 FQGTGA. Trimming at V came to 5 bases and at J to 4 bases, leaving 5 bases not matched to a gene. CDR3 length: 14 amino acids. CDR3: CASSPPDRADTQYF. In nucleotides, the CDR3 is TGTGCCAGCAGCCCCCCGGACAGGGCAGATACGCAGTATTTT.

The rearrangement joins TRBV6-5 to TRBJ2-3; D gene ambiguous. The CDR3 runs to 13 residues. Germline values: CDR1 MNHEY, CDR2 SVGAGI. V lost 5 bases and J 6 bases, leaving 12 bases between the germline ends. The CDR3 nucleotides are TGTGCCAGCAGTAGGACCCGTGTGGATACGCAGTATTTT. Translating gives CASSRTRVDTQYF.

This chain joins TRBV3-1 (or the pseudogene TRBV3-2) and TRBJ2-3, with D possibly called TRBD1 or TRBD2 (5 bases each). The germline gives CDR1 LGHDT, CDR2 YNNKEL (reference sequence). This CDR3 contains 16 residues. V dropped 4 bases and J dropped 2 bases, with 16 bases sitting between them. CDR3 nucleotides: TGTGCCAGCAGCCGAGGCGGCAGAGGGGACACAGATACGCAGTATTTT. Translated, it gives CASSRGGRGDTDTQYF.

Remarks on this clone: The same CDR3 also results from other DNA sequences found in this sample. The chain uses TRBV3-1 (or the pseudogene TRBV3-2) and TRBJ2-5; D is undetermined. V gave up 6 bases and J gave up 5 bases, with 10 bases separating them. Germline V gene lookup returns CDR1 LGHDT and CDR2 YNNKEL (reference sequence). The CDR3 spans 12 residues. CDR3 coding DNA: TGTGCCAGCAGTCCCGGACGGGAGACCCAGTACTTC. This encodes CASSPGRETQYF.

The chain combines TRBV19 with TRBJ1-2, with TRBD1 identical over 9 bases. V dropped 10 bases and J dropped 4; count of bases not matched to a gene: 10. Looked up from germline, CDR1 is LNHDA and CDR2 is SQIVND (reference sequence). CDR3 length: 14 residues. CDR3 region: CATGQGPNGYGYTF. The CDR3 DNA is TGTGCCACCGGACAGGGGCCAAATGGCTATGGCTACACCTTC.

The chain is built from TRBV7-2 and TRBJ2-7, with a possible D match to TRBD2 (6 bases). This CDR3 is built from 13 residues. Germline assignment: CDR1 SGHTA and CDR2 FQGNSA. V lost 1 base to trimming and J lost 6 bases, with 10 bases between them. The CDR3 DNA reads TGTGCCAGCAGCTTAGTCTCGGAGGGCGAGCAGTACTTC. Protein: CASSLVSEGEQYF.

The CDR3 is CASSMNRGRPQYF. For the CDR3, the DNA is TGTGCCAGCAGTATGAACAGGGGTCGGCCCCAGTACTTC. The chain is built from TRBV6-5 and TRBJ2-5, with TRBD1 matching 7 bases. The V segment lost 5 bases and the J segment 9 bases; nucleotides outside the gene matches: 9. This CDR3 contains 13 residues. Germline CDR1 and CDR2: MNHEY and SVGAGI.

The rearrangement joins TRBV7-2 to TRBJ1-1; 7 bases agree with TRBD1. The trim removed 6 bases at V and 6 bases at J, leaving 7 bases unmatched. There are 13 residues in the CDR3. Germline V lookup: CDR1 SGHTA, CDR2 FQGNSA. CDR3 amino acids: CASSRPGGAEAFF. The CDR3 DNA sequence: TGTGCCAGCAGTCGGCCAGGGGGGGCTGAAGCTTTCTTT.

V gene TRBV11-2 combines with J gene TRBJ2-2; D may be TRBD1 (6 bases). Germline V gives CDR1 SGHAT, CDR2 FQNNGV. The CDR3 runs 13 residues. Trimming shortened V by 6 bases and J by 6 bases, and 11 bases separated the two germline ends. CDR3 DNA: TGTGCCAGCAGTATTGAGGGGGCCGGGGAGCTGTTTTTT. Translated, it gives CASSIEGAGELFF.

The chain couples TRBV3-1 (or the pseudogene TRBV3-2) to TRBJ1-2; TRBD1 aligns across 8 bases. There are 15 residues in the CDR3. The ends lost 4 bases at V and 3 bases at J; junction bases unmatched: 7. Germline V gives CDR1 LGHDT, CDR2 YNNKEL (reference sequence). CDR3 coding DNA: TGTGCCAGCAGCCGAAGGGACAGGTTGGACTATGGCTACACCTTC. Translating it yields CASSRRDRLDYGYTF.

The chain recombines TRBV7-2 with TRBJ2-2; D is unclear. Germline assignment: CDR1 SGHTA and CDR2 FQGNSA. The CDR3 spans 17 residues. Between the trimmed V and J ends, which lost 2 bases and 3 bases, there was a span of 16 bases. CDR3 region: CASSLRIRNGDTGELFF. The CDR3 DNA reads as TGTGCCAGCAGCTTAAGAATTAGGAATGGGGACACCGGGGAGCTGTTTTTT.

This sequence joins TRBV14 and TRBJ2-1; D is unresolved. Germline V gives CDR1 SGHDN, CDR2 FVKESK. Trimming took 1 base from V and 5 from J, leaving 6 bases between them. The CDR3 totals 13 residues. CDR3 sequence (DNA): TGTGCCAGCAGCCAAGTGGGGAACAATGAGCAGTTCTTC. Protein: CASSQVGNNEQFF.

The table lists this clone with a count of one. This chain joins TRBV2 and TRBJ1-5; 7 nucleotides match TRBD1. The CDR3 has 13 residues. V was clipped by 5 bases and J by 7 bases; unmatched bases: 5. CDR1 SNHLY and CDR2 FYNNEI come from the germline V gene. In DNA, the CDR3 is TGTGCCAGCAGTCGGGACAGACAGCAGCCCCAGCATTTT. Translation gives CASSRDRQQPQHF.

The CDR3 nucleotides read TGTGCCAGCAGCGTAAGCCCGGGGGCTAGCGGGAGTCTCACAGATACGCAGTATTTT. Translated, it gives CASSVSPGASGSLTDTQYF. The chain links TRBV9 to TRBJ2-3; 10 bases match TRBD2. V lost 1 base, J lost 2 bases, and 13 bases stayed unmatched. CDR1 and CDR2 (germline): SGDLS, YYNGEE. CDR3 length: 19 amino acids.

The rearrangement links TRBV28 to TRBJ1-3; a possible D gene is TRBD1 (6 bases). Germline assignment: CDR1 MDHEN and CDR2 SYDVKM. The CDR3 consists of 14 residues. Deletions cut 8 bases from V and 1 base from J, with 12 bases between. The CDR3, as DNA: TGTGCCAGCGTCCGGACAGCATCTGGAAACACCATATATTTT. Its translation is CASVRTASGNTIYF.

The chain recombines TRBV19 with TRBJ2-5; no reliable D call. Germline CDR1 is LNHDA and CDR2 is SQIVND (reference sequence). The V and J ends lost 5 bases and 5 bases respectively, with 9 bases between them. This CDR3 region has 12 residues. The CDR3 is CASSQNSETQYF. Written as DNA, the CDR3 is TGTGCCAGTAGTCAAAATTCGGAGACCCAGTACTTC.

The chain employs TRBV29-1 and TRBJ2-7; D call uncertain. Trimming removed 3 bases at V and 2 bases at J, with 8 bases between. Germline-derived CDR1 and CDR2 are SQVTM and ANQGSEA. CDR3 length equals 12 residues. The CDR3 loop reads CSVDGDTYEQYF. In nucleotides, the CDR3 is TGCAGCGTTGATGGGGATACCTACGAGCAGTACTTC.

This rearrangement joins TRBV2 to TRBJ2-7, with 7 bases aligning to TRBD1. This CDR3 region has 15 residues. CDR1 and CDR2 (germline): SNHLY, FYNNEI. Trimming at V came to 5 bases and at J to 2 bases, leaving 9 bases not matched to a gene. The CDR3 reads CASSQGWDSPYEQYF. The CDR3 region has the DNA TGTGCCAGCAGTCAGGGTTGGGACAGCCCCTACGAGCAGTACTTC.

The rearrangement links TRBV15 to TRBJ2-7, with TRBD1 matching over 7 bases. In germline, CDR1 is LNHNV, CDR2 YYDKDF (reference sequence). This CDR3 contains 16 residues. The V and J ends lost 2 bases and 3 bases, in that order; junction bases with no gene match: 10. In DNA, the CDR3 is TGTGCCACCAGCAGATCGACAGGGTTCCGCTACTACGAGCAGTACTTC. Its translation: CATSRSTGFRYYEQYF.

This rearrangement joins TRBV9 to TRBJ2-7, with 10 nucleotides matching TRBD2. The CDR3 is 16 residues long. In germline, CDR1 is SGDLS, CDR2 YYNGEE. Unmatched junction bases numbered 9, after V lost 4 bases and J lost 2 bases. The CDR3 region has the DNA TGTGCCAGCAGCACCCCCGGGACTAGCGACCCCTACGAGCAGTACTTC. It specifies CASSTPGTSDPYEQYF.

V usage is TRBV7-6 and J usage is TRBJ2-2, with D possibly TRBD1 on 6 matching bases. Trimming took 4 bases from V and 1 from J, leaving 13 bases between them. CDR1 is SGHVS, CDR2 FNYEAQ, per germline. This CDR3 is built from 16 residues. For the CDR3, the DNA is TGTGCCAGCAGCTCCCGAACAGGGAGGAACACCGGGGAGCTGTTTTTT. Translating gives CASSSRTGRNTGELFF.

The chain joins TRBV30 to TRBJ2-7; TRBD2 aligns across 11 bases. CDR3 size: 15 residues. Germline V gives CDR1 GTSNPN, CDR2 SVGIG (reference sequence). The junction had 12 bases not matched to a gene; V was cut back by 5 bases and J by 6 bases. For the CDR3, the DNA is TGTGCCTGGGATAAAGGACTAGCGGGTTCTTCCGAGCAGTACTTC. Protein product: CAWDKGLAGSSEQYF. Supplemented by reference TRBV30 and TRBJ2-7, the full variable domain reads SQTIHQWPATLVQPVGSPLSLECTVEGTSNPNLYWYRQAAGRGLQLLFYSVGIGQISSEVPQNLSASRPQDRQFILSSKKLLLSDSGFYLCAWDKGLAGSSEQYFGPGTRLTVT.

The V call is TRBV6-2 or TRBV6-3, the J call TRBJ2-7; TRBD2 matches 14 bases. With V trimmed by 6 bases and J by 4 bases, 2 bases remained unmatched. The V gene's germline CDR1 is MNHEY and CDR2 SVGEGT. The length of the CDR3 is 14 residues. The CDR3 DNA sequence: TGTGCCAGCAGCGGGACTAGCGGGAGTTACGAGCAGTACTTC. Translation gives CASSGTSGSYEQYF.